A single TCR beta chain is shown here with its context. The antigen is unknown. V was clipped by 5 bases and J by 7 bases, with 11 bases between them. Looked up from germline, CDR1 is SEHNR and CDR2 is FQNEAQ (reference sequence). This CDR3 region has 12 residues. Each TCR beta library was made by quantitative 5'-RACE that incorporated molecular barcodes. Via MiXCR, TCRdb re-called the 5' RACE reads, giving one row per CDR3 protein. The sample lists more than 60,000 distinct CDR3 sequences, less than 6% occurring once. The source of the sample is a study of CD8 T cells in ankylosing spondylitis. Study-level results: One TCR beta motif, made up of roughly 8 highly homologous variants, appeared characteristic of ankylosing spondylitis blood. Enrichment of disease-linked clones was reportedly significant in matched ankylosing spondylitis synovial fluid.

The TCR sequence derives from a male donor with ankylosing spondylitis or in good health (not recorded which). The sequencing input was blood, either unsorted or a sorted T cell fraction (not recorded which). The chain combines TRBV7-9 with TRBJ1-1; D uncertain. CDR3 in amino acids: CASSEGDLEAFF. The CDR3 DNA sequence: TGTGCCAGCAGCGAGGGTGATCTTGAAGCTTTCTTT.